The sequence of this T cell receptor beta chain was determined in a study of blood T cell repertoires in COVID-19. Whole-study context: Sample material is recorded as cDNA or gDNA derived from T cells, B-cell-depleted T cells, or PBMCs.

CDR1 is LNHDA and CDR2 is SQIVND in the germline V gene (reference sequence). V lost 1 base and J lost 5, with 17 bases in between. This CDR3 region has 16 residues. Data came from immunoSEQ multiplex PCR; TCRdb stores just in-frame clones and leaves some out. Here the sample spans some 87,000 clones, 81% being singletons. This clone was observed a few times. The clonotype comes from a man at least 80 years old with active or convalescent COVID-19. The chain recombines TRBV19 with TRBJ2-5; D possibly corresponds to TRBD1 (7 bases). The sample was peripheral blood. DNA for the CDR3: TGTGCCAGTAGTATAGTGAGACAGGGAGGTATGGAGACCCAGTACTTC. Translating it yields CASSIVRQGGMETQYF.